These 2 T cell receptor beta chains came from one sample sequenced in a study of blood T cell repertoires in COVID-19. TCRdb's copy holds only in-frame clones and misses some; the assay was immunoSEQ multiplex PCR. The sample lists 250,000 or so clones; about nine tenths were seen once. Sequencing was done on a sample of peripheral blood. The receptors stem from a man younger than 45 with COVID-19, enrolled during active disease.

This chain connects TRBV2 to TRBJ2-3; 7 bases agree with TRBD1. This CDR3 has 16 amino acids. The V and J ends lost 0 bases and 3 bases, in that order; junction bases with no gene match: 6. Germline CDR1 and CDR2: SNHLY and FYNNEI. For the CDR3, the DNA is TGTGCCAGCAGTGAAGCCTCGGCAGGGGGTACAGATACGCAGTATTTT. It encodes CASSEASAGGTDTQYF.

The gene calls are TRBV7-9 and TRBJ2-7, with D maybe TRBD2 (5 bases). The CDR3 sequence is 14 residues long. V lost 0 bases and J lost 5, with 11 bases in between. Germline V gene data show CDR1 as SEHNR and CDR2 as FQNEAQ (reference sequence). In DNA, the CDR3 is TGTGCCAGCAGCTTAGCCGGGTCTAGCCACGAGCAGTACTTC. It yields the protein CASSLAGSSHEQYF.